The source of this T cell receptor (beta chain) is a study of cytomegalovirus exposure and HLA in healthy donors. The assay was immunoSEQ multiplex PCR, and TCRdb's table has in-frame clones only and misses some. This table holds roughly 120,000 clones, about 87% found once. The specimen was PBMCs. This clonotype was obtained from a man younger than 35 in good health and CMV-seronegative.

The CDR3 nucleotides are TGCGCCAGCAGCCAAAACCCCGGGACAGGGTTGAACAATGAGCAGTTCTTC. Translating it yields CASSQNPGTGLNNEQFF. This rearrangement joins TRBV4-1 to TRBJ2-1; 9 bases match TRBD1. The CDR3 length is 17 residues. Looked up from germline, CDR1 is MGHRA and CDR2 is YSYEKL. V shed 2 bases and J 5 bases; nucleotides not matched to a gene: 10.